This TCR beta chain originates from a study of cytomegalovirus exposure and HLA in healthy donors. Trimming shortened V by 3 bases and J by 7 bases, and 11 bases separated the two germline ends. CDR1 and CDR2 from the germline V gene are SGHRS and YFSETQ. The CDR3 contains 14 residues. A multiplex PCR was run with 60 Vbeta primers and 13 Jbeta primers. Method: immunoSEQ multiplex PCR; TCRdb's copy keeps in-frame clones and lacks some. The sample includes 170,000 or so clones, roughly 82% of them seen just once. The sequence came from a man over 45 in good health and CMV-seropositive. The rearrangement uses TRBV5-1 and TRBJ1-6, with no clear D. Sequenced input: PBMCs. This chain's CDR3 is CASSSAGLNSPLHF. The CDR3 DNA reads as TGCGCCAGCAGCTCAGCGGGTTTGAATTCACCCCTCCACTTT.